A single sample gave rise to the 29 T cell receptor beta chains below, sequenced in a study of OX40 agonist ivuxolimab in advanced cancers. Method: immunoSEQ multiplex PCR; TCRdb's copy keeps in-frame clones and lacks some. The table lists tens of thousands of clones, around four fifths of them singletons. Source: CD4+ or CD8+ T cells sorted from blood, taken in a trial of the OX40 agonist ivuxolimab. Source of these receptors: an adult with an advanced solid tumor such as melanoma, head and neck, liver or kidney cancer.

The genes are TRBV27 and TRBJ2-1, with a weak D call TRBD1 (5 bases). V shed 5 bases and J shed 3 bases, with 8 bases lying between them. This CDR3 is built from 13 residues. The V gene's germline CDR1 is MNHEY and CDR2 SMNVEV (reference sequence). CDR3 region: CASSPGNYNEQFF. CDR3 in DNA: TGTGCCAGCAGTCCAGGGAACTACAATGAGCAGTTCTTC.

This chain joins TRBV7-9 and TRBJ2-7; 7 nucleotides agree with TRBD2. The CDR3 is made up of 17 amino acids. V lost 4 bases and J lost 2; bases outside the gene matches: 14. CDR1 and CDR2 (germline): SEHNR, FQNEAQ (reference sequence). CDR3 loop: CASSSSWLAVETYEQYF. In DNA form, the CDR3 reads TGTGCCAGCAGCTCCTCGTGGCTAGCGGTAGAAACCTACGAGCAGTACTTC.

V and J are TRBV5-1 and TRBJ1-1; 7 bases align to TRBD1. The CDR3 runs 16 residues. Trimming cost V 3 bases and J 1 base; bases outside gene matches: 9. From germline, CDR1 is SGHRS and CDR2 YFSETQ. The CDR3 DNA reads TGCGCCAGCAGCTGGGAAATGACAGGGTCGAACACTGAAGCTTTCTTT. Its protein product is CASSWEMTGSNTEAFF.

This clone occurred once. The chain employs TRBV19 and TRBJ1-1; D possibly corresponds to TRBD1 (6 bases). CDR3 length equals 13 residues. V lost 5 bases, J lost 5 bases, and 12 bases lay in between. Germline V gives CDR1 LNHDA, CDR2 SQIVND (reference sequence). CDR3 loop: CASSSTGRTEAFF. In DNA, the CDR3 is TGTGCCAGTAGTTCAACAGGGAGGACTGAAGCTTTCTTT.

The chain combines TRBV28 with TRBJ1-6; no definite D call. Deletions cut 6 bases from V and 4 bases from J, with 10 bases between. The CDR3 is 14 residues long. CDR1 and CDR2 from the germline V gene are MDHEN and SYDVKM. The CDR3 protein is CASSLGWYNSPLHF. In DNA form, the CDR3 reads TGTGCCAGCAGCCTGGGGTGGTATAATTCACCCCTCCACTTT.

The chain links TRBV7-9 to TRBJ2-1; D unresolved. The V and J ends lost 1 base and 3 bases respectively, with 4 bases between them. CDR1 SEHNR and CDR2 FQNEAQ come from the germline V gene (reference sequence). This CDR3 is built from 13 residues. This CDR3 reads CASSLDGYNEQFF. The CDR3 DNA follows: TGTGCCAGCAGCTTAGACGGCTACAATGAGCAGTTCTTC.

This chain joins TRBV14 and TRBJ1-1, with TRBD1 matching 7 bases. This CDR3 is 14 amino acids long. Germline V gene data show CDR1 as SGHDN and CDR2 as FVKESK. V lost 4 bases to trimming and J lost 3 bases; unmatched junction nucleotides: 5. CDR3 DNA sequence: TGTGCCAGCAGCCCGCCGCAGGGGGACACTGAAGCTTTCTTT. Translated: CASSPPQGDTEAFF.

The chain combines TRBV13 with TRBJ2-7; TRBD2 is a possible D gene (6 bases). V was trimmed by 6 bases and J by 6 bases, leaving 12 bases between them. The CDR3 is 12 amino acids. The germline CDR1 and CDR2 sequences are PRHDT and FYEKMQ (reference sequence). The CDR3 loop is CASRTSRIEQYF. The CDR3 DNA is TGTGCCAGCAGGACTAGTCGAATCGAGCAGTACTTC.

The sample holds many counts of this clone. This rearrangement joins TRBV6-1 to TRBJ1-5; 12 bases line up with TRBD1. The CDR3 contains 14 residues. Germline CDR1 and CDR2: MNHNS and SASEGT. V lost 10 bases to trimming and J lost 7 bases; unmatched junction nucleotides: 8. CDR3 coding DNA: TGTGCCATCGAAGAAGGGACAGGGGGCCAGCCCCAGCATTTT. It specifies CAIEEGTGGQPQHF.

By share of the sample, this clone is medium-sized (0.01 to 0.1%). The rearrangement links TRBV19 to TRBJ2-2; the match to TRBD2 covers 10 bases. CDR3 length: 14 amino acids. Unmatched junction bases numbered 2, after V lost 4 bases and J lost 6 bases. Per the germline V gene, CDR1 is LNHDA and CDR2 is SQIVND (reference sequence). The CDR3 reads CASSTSGGAGELFF. The CDR3 DNA is TGTGCCAGTAGTACTAGCGGGGGCGCCGGGGAGCTGTTTTTT.

The chain has TRBV6-1 and TRBJ2-4, with unresolved D. This CDR3 is 11 amino acids long. The germline V and J ends were trimmed by 7 bases and 14 bases, with 15 bases remaining between them. The germline V gene has CDR1 MNHNS and CDR2 SASEGT. The CDR3 spells CASTDGTWEYF. Written as DNA, the CDR3 is TGTGCCAGCACCGACGGTACCTGGGAGTACTTC.

V is TRBV30 and J is TRBJ2-5; D perhaps matches TRBD1 (5 bases). Trimming stripped 2 bases from V and 5 bases from J, with 15 bases between. Germline V gene lookup returns CDR1 GTSNPN and CDR2 SVGIG (reference sequence). The CDR3 consists of 14 residues. The CDR3 DNA sequence: TGTGCCTGGAGTCCCGACAGCTCTGGGGAGACCCAGTACTTC. Translated, it gives CAWSPDSSGETQYF. The variable domain in full, with the rest retrieved from reference TRBV30 and TRBJ2-5, is SQTIHQWPATLVQPVGSPLSLECTVEGTSNPNLYWYRQAAGRGLQLLFYSVGIGQISSEVPQNLSASRPQDRQFILSSKKLLLSDSGFYLCAWSPDSSGETQYFGPGTRLLVL.

CDR3 protein: CASSRGTALFNEQFF. The CDR3, as DNA: TGTGCCAGCAGTCGGGGGACAGCCCTCTTCAATGAGCAGTTCTTC. The chain employs TRBV28 and TRBJ2-1; possible D gene TRBD1, 7 bases. Between the trimmed V and J ends, which lost 5 bases and 6 bases, there was a span of 17 bases. This CDR3 is built from 15 residues. Germline CDR1 MDHEN, CDR2 SYDVKM.

The chain uses TRBV5-6 and TRBJ2-7; 7 nucleotides line up with TRBD1. This CDR3 is 14 amino acids long. Germline V CDR1 and CDR2: SGHDT, YYEEEE. Germline trimming cut 4 bases from V and 4 bases from J; bases unmatched to any gene: 8. CDR3: CASSRGGQLYEQYF. CDR3 coding DNA: TGTGCCAGCAGCCGTGGGGGACAGCTATACGAGCAGTACTTC. Together with reference TRBV5-6 and TRBJ2-7, the CDR3 gives the full variable domain: DAGVTQSPTHLIKTRGQQVTLRCSPKSGHDTVSWYQQALGQGPQFIFQYYEEEERQRGNFPDRFSGHQFPNYSSELNVNALLLGDSALYLCASSRGGQLYEQYFGPGTRLTVT.

V is TRBV7-9 and J is TRBJ2-1; the match to TRBD1 covers 8 bases. V lost 1 base, J lost 6 bases, and 2 bases stayed unmatched. Germline V gene data show CDR1 as SEHNR and CDR2 as FQNEAQ (reference sequence). This CDR3 contains 14 residues. The CDR3 loop is CASSLVTGGNEQFF. The CDR3 DNA sequence: TGTGCCAGCAGCTTAGTCACAGGGGGCAATGAGCAGTTCTTC. The full variable domain, its missing parts supplied by reference TRBV7-9 and TRBJ2-1, is DTGVSQNPRHKITKRGQNVTFRCDPISEHNRLYWYRQTLGQGPEFLTYFQNEAQLEKSRLLSDRFSAERPKGSFSTLEIQRTEQGDSAMYLCASSLVTGGNEQFFGPGTRLTVL.

This chain joins TRBV28 and TRBJ1-1; D gene uncertain. Germline V lookup: CDR1 MDHEN, CDR2 SYDVKM. Trimming cost V 10 bases and J 5 bases, with 20 bases left between them. This CDR3 contains 14 residues. DNA for the CDR3: TGTGCCATCCGCCCTCAGGTGTGGGGAACTGAAGCTTTCTTT. The encoded protein is CAIRPQVWGTEAFF.

The chain is built from TRBV6-5 and TRBJ1-1; a possible D gene is TRBD1 (5 bases). The CDR3 loop spans 14 amino acids. Germline loops: CDR1 MNHEY, CDR2 SVGAGI. V shed 6 bases and J shed 4 bases, with 15 bases lying between them. CDR3 amino acids: CASSTGGVSTEAFF. The CDR3 nucleotides are TGTGCCAGCAGCACAGGTGGGGTTTCCACTGAAGCTTTCTTT.

The chain has TRBV7-2 and TRBJ2-2, with D unresolved. Between the trimmed V and J ends, which lost 1 base and 5 bases, there was a span of 14 bases. Germline loops: CDR1 SGHTA, CDR2 FQGNSA. This CDR3 has 16 amino acids. CDR3 nucleotide sequence: TGTGCCAGCAGCTTAGTGGGCAGTTCGGGTACCGGGGAGCTGTTTTTT. Translated: CASSLVGSSGTGELFF.

The chain couples TRBV27 to TRBJ1-4; TRBD1 is a possible D gene (5 bases). Trimming took off 2 bases at V and 1 base at J, with 8 bases between the two ends. The CDR3 totals 15 residues. Germline V gene lookup returns CDR1 MNHEY and CDR2 SMNVEV (reference sequence). CDR3 sequence: CASSLGDVTNEKLFF. The CDR3 DNA is TGTGCCAGCAGTTTAGGGGACGTAACTAATGAAAAACTGTTTTTT.

A few counts support this clone. Other DNA sequences in this sample translate to the same CDR3. The chain joins TRBV19 to TRBJ2-7, with a weak D call TRBD1 (5 bases). The CDR3 sequence is 13 residues long. Per the germline V gene, CDR1 is LNHDA and CDR2 is SQIVND (reference sequence). The ends were cut back, 4 bases at V and 4 bases at J, with 11 bases in the middle. The CDR3, as DNA: TGTGCCAGTAGTAGTGATGGGGCTTACGAGCAGTACTTC. Protein product: CASSSDGAYEQYF.

The CDR3 loop is CASSLFGPGQMNTEAFF. The DNA of the CDR3 is TGTGCCAGCAGTTTATTTGGGCCGGGACAGATGAACACTGAAGCTTTCTTT. This chain joins TRBV27 and TRBJ1-1; 7 positions agree with TRBD1. V was pared by 1 base and J by 0 bases, with 8 bases of the junction left unmatched. The CDR3 length is 17 residues. In germline, CDR1 is MNHEY, CDR2 SMNVEV (reference sequence).

This chain uses TRBV19 with TRBJ2-1, with D uncertain. This CDR3 spans 15 amino acids. V was cut by 6 bases and J by 4 bases, with 16 bases left in between. The germline V gene encodes CDR1 LNHDA and CDR2 SQIVND (reference sequence). The CDR3 DNA is TGTGCCAGTAGCCCTGCGGCCAAAGGGTACAATGAGCAGTTCTTC. This codes for CASSPAAKGYNEQFF.

This chain uses TRBV7-9 with TRBJ2-6; D is undetermined. Germline V CDR1 and CDR2: SEHNR, FQNEAQ (reference sequence). The V end was cut by 0 bases, the J end by 4 bases, with 4 bases between. The CDR3 loop spans 14 amino acids. CDR3 region: CASSLARGANVLTF. The CDR3 region has the DNA TGTGCCAGCAGCTTAGCGAGGGGGGCCAACGTCCTGACTTTC.

V is TRBV9 and J is TRBJ2-3; D uncertain. Germline lookup yields CDR1 SGDLS and CDR2 YYNGEE. The CDR3 contains 14 residues. The V end lost 4 bases, the J end lost 6 bases, and 15 bases lay between the germline ends. The CDR3: CASSPHDPGDTQYF. In nucleotides, the CDR3 is TGTGCCAGCAGCCCTCACGACCCCGGGGATACGCAGTATTTT.

The V and J genes are TRBV29-1 and TRBJ1-2, with unresolved D. V lost 1 base and J 2 bases, leaving 17 bases between the germline ends. CDR3 length: 16 amino acids. Germline CDR1 and CDR2: SQVTM and ANQGSEA. The CDR3: CSVEVPPGELNYGYTF. The CDR3 bases are TGCAGCGTTGAAGTTCCTCCAGGCGAGTTGAACTATGGCTACACCTTC.

This sequence joins TRBV18 and TRBJ2-7; D unclear. Germline-derived CDR1 and CDR2 are KGHSH and LQKENI. There are 11 residues in the CDR3. V was pared by 5 bases and J by 1 base, with 3 bases between. CDR3 bases: TGTGCCAGCTCAGGGTCCTACGAGCAGTACTTC. Translated: CASSGSYEQYF. Complete variable domain (other parts from reference TRBV18 and TRBJ2-7): NAGVMQNPRHLVRRRGQEARLRCSPMKGHSHVYWYRQLPEEGLKFMVYLQKENIIDESGMPKERFSAEFPKEGPSILRIQQVVRGDSAAYFCASSGSYEQYFGPGTRLTVT.

The V call is TRBV4-2, the J call TRBJ1-1, with D possibly TRBD1 on 6 matching bases. This CDR3 is 13 amino acids long. The V end lost 4 bases, the J end lost 7 bases, and 13 bases lay between the germline ends. In germline, CDR1 is LGHNA, CDR2 YNFKEQ. The CDR3 DNA sequence: TGTGCCAGCAGCCCTCAAGGGACACTTGAAGCTTTCTTT. It is translated as CASSPQGTLEAFF.

As to this clone: At one boundary the junction diverges from the germline segment, which might be a read error. This sequence joins TRBV5-4 and TRBJ1-3, with D perhaps matching TRBD1 (5 bases). This CDR3 comprises 13 residues. Per germline, CDR1 SGHNT and CDR2 YYREEE (reference sequence). Here the CDR3 reads CASSQDQGNTIYF. Here the CDR3 DNA reads TGCGCCAGCAGCCAAGATCAGGGCAACACCATATATTTT.

The J gene is TRBJ2-7, the V gene TRBV7-3; 8 bases match TRBD2. Germline loops: CDR1 SGHTA, CDR2 FQGTGA. Trimming removed 9 bases from V and 1 base from J; junction bases left unmatched: 17. The CDR3 runs to 17 residues. The CDR3, as DNA: TGTGCCAGACGTCTAACCTGGGGCCAGCGGGAGTCCTACGAGCAGTACTTC. Amino acids: CARRLTWGQRESYEQYF.